This TCR beta chain was retrieved from a study of blood T cell repertoires in COVID-19. In the study overall: Material from acute and convalescent COVID-19 was sourced from the United States, Italy and Spain. T cells, B-cell-depleted T cells, or PBMCs provided the cDNA or gDNA that served as material.

Clones were read by immunoSEQ multiplex PCR, and TCRdb kept only the in-frame ones, dropping some. The sample has fewer than 250,000 clones, 80% seen once. The participants were between roughly 18 and 90 years old and came from about two dozen US areas. Clinical histories supplied by participants themselves formed the basis of cohort assignment. The CDR3 has 13 residues. Germline lookup yields CDR1 MNHEY and CDR2 SMNVEV (reference sequence). V lost 6 bases to trimming and J lost 7 bases; unmatched junction nucleotides: 6. The clonotype was recovered from a woman aged 40 to 50 with acute COVID-19. The gene calls are TRBV27 and TRBJ2-7; 10 positions agree with TRBD2. The sample comprised PBMCs or T cells enriched from blood (not recorded which). The CDR3 sequence is CASRLAGVGEQYF. CDR3 DNA sequence: TGTGCCAGCAGGCTAGCGGGAGTAGGGGAGCAGTACTTC.